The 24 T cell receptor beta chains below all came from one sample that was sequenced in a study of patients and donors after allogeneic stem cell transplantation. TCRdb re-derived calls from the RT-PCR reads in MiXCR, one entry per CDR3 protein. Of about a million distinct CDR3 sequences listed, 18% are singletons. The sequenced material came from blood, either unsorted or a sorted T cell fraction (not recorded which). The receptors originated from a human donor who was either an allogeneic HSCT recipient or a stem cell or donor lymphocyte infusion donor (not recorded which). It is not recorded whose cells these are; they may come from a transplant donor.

CDR3 loop: CASSQDWANNYGYTF. The CDR3, as DNA: TGTGCCAGCAGCCAAGATTGGGCCAATAACTATGGCTACACCTTC. V usage is TRBV4-2 and J usage is TRBJ1-2; unclear D gene. Germline values: CDR1 LGHNA, CDR2 YNFKEQ. V gave up 0 bases and J gave up 1 base, with 9 bases separating them. CDR3 length: 15 residues.

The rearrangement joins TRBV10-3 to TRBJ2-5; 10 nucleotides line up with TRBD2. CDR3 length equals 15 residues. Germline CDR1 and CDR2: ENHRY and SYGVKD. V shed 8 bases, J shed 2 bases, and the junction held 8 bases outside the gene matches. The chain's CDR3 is CAIFPSGGIQETQYF. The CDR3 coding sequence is TGTGCCATCTTTCCTAGCGGGGGAATTCAAGAGACCCAGTACTTC.

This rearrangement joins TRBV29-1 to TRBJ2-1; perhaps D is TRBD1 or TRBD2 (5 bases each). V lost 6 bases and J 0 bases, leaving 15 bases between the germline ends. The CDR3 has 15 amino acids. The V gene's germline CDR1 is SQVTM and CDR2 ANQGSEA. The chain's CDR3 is CSVAYKGSSYNEQFF. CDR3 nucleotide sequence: TGCAGCGTGGCCTATAAGGGGAGCTCCTACAATGAGCAGTTCTTC.

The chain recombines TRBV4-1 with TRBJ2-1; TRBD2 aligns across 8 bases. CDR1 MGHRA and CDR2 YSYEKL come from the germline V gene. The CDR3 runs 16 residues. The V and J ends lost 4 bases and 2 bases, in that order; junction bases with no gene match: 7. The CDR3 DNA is TGCGCCAGCAGCCCTATTAGAGCGGGGGCCTACAATGAGCAGTTCTTC. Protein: CASSPIRAGAYNEQFF.

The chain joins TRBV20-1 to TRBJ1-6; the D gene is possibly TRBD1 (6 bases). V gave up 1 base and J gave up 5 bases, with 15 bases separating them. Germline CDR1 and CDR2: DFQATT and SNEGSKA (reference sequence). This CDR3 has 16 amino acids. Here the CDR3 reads CSARVGEYRDNSPLHF. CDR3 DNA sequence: TGCAGTGCTAGAGTAGGGGAATACAGGGATAATTCACCCCTCCACTTT.

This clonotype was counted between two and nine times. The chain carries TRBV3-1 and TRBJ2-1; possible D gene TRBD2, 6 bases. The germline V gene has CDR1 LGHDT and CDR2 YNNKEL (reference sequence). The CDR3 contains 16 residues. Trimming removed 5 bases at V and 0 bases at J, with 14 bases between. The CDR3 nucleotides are TGTGCCAGCAGCGCCTCTACTAGCCCCTCCTACAATGAGCAGTTCTTC. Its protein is CASSASTSPSYNEQFF.

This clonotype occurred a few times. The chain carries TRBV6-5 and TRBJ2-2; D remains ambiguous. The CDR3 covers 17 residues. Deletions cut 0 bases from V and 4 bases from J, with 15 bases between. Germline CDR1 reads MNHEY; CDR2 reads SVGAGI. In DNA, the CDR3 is TGTGCCAGCAGTTACTCGATCGTTGGTCCGCGCACCGGGGAGCTGTTTTTT. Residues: CASSYSIVGPRTGELFF.

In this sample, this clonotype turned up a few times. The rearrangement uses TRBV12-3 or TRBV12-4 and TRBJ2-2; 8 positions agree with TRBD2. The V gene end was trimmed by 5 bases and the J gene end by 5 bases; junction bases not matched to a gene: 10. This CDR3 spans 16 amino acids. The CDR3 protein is CASSRSIGGGTGELFF. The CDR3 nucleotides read TGTGCCAGCAGTCGGTCGATCGGCGGGGGGACCGGGGAGCTGTTTTTT.

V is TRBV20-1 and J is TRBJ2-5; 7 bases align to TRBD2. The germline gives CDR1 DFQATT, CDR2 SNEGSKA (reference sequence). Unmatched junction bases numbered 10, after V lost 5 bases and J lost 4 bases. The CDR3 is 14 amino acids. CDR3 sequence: CSARDYQTGETQYF. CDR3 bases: TGCAGTGCTCGGGACTATCAAACGGGAGAGACCCAGTACTTC.

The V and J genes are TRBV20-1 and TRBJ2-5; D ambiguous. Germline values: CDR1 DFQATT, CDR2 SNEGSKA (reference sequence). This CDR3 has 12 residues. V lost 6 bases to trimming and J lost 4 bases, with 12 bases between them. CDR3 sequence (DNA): TGCAGTGCCAGACTGACGCGAGAGACCCAGTACTTC. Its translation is CSARLTRETQYF.

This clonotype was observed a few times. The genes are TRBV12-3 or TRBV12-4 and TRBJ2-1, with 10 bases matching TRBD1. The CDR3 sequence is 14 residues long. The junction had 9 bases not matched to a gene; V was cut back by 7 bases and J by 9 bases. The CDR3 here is CASTDRGRIGEQFF. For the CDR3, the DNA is TGTGCCAGCACAGACAGGGGGCGTATTGGTGAGCAGTTCTTC.

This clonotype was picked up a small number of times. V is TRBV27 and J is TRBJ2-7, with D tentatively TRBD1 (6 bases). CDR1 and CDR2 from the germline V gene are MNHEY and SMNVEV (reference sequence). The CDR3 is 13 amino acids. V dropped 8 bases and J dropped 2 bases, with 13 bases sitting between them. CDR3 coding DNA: TGTGCCAGCCACCCAACAGGGCCCTACGAGCAGTACTTC. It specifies CASHPTGPYEQYF.

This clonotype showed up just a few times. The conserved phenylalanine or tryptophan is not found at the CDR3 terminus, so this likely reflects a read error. The CDR3 DNA reads TGTGCCAGCAGTTCTCCAGGGGGACTAAACACTGAAGCTTTCCTT. This codes for CASSSPGGLNTEAFL. The chain links TRBV12-3 or TRBV12-4 to TRBJ1-1, with 7 bases lining up with TRBD1. CDR3 length equals 15 residues. V shed 4 bases and J 2 bases; nucleotides not matched to a gene: 7.

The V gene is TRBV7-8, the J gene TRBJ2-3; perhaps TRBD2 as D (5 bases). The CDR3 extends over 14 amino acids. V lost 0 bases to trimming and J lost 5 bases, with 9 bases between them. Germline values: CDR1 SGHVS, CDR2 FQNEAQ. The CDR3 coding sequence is TGTGCCAGCAGCTTAGCAAGCGGTGAAGATACGCAGTATTTT. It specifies CASSLASGEDTQYF.

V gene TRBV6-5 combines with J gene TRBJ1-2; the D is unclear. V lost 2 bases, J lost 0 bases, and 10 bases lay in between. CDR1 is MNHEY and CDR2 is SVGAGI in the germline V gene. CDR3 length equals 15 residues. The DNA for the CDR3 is TGTGCCAGCAGTTACCGGACGGGTTCTAACTATGGCTACACCTTC. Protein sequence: CASSYRTGSNYGYTF.

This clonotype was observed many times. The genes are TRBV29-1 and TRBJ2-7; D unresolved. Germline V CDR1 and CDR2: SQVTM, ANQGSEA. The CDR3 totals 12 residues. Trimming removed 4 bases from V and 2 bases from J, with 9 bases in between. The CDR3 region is CSVGSVAYEQYF. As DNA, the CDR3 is TGCAGCGTTGGGTCAGTGGCCTACGAGCAGTACTTC.

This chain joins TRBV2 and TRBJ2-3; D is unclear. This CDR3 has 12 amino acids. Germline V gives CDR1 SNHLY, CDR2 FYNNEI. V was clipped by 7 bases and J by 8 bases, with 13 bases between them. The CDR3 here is CASTRTLGTQYF. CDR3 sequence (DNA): TGTGCCAGCACTCGAACCCTAGGTACGCAGTATTTT. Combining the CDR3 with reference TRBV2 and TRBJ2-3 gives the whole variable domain EPEVTQTPSHQVTQMGQEVILRCVPISNHLYFYWYRQILGQKVEFLVSFYNNEISEKSEIFDDQFSVERPDGSNFTLKIRSTKLEDSAMYFCASTRTLGTQYFGPGTRLTVL.

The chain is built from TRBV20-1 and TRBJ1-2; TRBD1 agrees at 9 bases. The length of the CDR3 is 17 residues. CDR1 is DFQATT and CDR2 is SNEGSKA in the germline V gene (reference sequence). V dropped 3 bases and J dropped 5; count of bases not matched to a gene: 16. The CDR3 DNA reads TGCAGTGCTAGGAGCCCCCCGGGACAGGGTGGGAGTTATGGCTACACCTTC. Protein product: CSARSPPGQGGSYGYTF.

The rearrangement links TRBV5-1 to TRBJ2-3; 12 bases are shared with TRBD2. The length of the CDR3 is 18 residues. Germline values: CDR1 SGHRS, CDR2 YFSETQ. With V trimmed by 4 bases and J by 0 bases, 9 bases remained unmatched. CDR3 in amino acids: CASSLRLAGALSTDTQYF. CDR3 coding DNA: TGCGCCAGCAGCCTGAGACTAGCGGGGGCCCTTAGCACAGATACGCAGTATTTT.

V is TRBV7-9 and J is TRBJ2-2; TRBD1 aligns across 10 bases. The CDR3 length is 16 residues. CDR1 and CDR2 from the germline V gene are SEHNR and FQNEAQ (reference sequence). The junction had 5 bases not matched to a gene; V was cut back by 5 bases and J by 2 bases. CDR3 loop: CASSPWTGGNTGELFF. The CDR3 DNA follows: TGTGCCAGCAGCCCCTGGACAGGGGGAAACACCGGGGAGCTGTTTTTT.

The CDR3 DNA follows: TGTGCCTGGAGTGCGGGGGGAACTGAAGCTTTCTTT. Translation gives CAWSAGGTEAFF. The chain recombines TRBV30 with TRBJ1-1; possible D gene TRBD1, 5 bases. Trimming removed 1 base from V and 5 bases from J, with 8 bases in between. The CDR3 loop spans 12 amino acids. Germline CDR1 reads GTSNPN; CDR2 reads SVGIG (reference sequence).

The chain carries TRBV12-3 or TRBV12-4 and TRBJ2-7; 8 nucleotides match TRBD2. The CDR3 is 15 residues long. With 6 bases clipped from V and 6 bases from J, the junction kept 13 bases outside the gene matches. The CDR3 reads CASSRTSKPSAEQYF. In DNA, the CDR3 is TGTGCCAGCAGCCGGACTAGCAAACCGTCCGCCGAGCAGTACTTC.

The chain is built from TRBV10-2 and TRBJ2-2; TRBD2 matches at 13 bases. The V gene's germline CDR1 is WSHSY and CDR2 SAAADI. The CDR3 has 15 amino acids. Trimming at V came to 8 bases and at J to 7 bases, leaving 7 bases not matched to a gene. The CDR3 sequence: CASEGTSGRVGELFF. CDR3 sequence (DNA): TGCGCCAGCGAGGGAACTAGCGGGAGGGTCGGGGAGCTGTTTTTT.

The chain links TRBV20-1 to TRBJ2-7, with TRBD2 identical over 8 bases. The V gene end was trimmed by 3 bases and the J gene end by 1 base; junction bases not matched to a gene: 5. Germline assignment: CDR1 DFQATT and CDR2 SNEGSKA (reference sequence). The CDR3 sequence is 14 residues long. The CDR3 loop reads CSARISGKSYEQYF. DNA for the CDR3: TGCAGTGCTAGGATTAGCGGGAAGTCCTACGAGCAGTACTTC.